This T cell receptor (beta chain) was recovered during a study of blood T cell repertoires in COVID-19. For the study at large: Acute and convalescent COVID-19 samples came from the United States, Italy and Spain. Sources were T cells, B-cell-depleted T cells, or PBMCs; the material itself was cDNA or gDNA.

Study processing details: The authors estimated nucleated cell counts from reference gene primer amplification. Only in-frame clones appear in the TCRdb table, and some are missing; sequencing was by immunoSEQ multiplex PCR. That table furnishes V, J and clone size, whereas the DNA furnished D and trimming. Here the sample spans approximately 140,000 clones, around 89% being singletons. This CDR3 spans 12 amino acids. With 5 bases removed from V and 7 bases from J, the gap between germline ends came to 12 bases. The source is a man aged 65 to 85 with active COVID-19. V is TRBV12-3 or TRBV12-4 and J is TRBJ2-7; D gene unclear. The sample taken for sequencing was peripheral blood. CDR3 sequence reads: CASSQTNKEQYF. The CDR3 coding sequence is TGTGCCAGCAGTCAAACCAACAAAGAGCAGTACTTC.